This T cell receptor beta chain was found in a study of siplizumab effects on memory and regulatory T cells. Overall study results and limits: Naive T cells, seemingly more diverse than memory cells, seemed major alloresponse contributors.

The CDR3 spans 14 residues. V was clipped by 4 bases and J by 4 bases, with 13 bases between them. Germline CDR1 SGHRS, CDR2 YFSETQ. Comments on this clone: What it recognizes is unknown.

Produced via immunoSEQ multiplex PCR; TCRdb's table is partial and in-frame only. The profile covers roughly 97,000 clones, with over 90% appearing a single time and approximately 0.62% taken by the ten largest. This receptor was taken from a human donor in good health. The chain uses TRBV5-1 and TRBJ2-3; tentative D call: TRBD1 (7 bases). The specimen sequenced was Tregs sorted from blood. This CDR3 reads CASSAGQSSDTQYF. The CDR3 DNA reads TGCGCCAGCAGCGCGGGACAGTCCTCAGATACGCAGTATTTT.